Sequencing of this T cell receptor (beta chain) was carried out in a study of breast tumors, draining lymph nodes, adjacent tissues. TCRdb fed the multiplex PCR reads into MiXCR, producing one record per CDR3 protein. The sample records about 300,000 distinct CDR3 sequences, 30% being singletons. Study conclusions and caveats: Tumors had less TCR diversity than lymph nodes, more than nontumor tissue. Findings are consistent with lymph node origin and intratumoral expansion of most tumor T cells. Tumor T cell lymph node origin was a supported hypothesis, not proven.

Breast cancer patients provided tissue from their axillary draining lymph nodes. CDR1 is DFQATT and CDR2 is SNEGSKA in the germline V gene (reference sequence). This CDR3 spans 11 amino acids. On this clonotype itself: The antigen is undetermined. At one boundary the junction diverges from the germline segment, which might be a read error.

This chain uses TRBV20-1 with TRBJ2-3, with a possible D match to TRBD2 (5 bases). The receptor was isolated from a female donor with breast cancer. Some clones in this sample may be carry-over from other donors' samples. Sequencing was carried out using axillary lymph node tissue. CDR3 residues: CSAKWGDTQSF. The DNA of the CDR3 is TGCAGTGCGAAATGGGGAGATACGCAGTCTTTT.